The entry below describes one TCR beta chain. CDR1 is SGHDN, CDR2 FVKESK, per germline. The CDR3 totals 13 residues. J gave up 9 bases and V 4 bases, and 6 bases lay outside the gene matches. Sequenced by immunoSEQ multiplex PCR; TCRdb stores in-frame clones only, minus some. The sample lists about 170,000 clones; roughly nine tenths were seen once. This sample was taken from a study of T cell responses to AZD1222 COVID-19 vaccine. The chain couples TRBV14 to TRBJ2-1; 7 bases match TRBD1. This specimen consisted of peripheral blood, obtained on day 0 of AZD1222 vaccination. The sequence derives from an adult in good health. CDR3 sequence: CASSRDRETEQFF. The CDR3 DNA follows: TGTGCCAGCAGCCGCGACAGGGAAACTGAGCAGTTCTTC.